This is a list of T cell receptor beta chains from one sample in a study of T-cell memory formation after mild COVID-19. MiXCR, run by TCRdb on the 5' RACE reads, gives a single entry per CDR3 protein. The sample holds about 420,000 distinct CDR3 sequences, around a quarter seen once. The source material was PBMCs or a T cell subset sorted from them (not recorded which). Receptors were obtained from an adult woman who had mild COVID-19 (a few samples of this study predate the infection). Cell type and time point are not known. CDR3s include the opening cysteine and the closing phenylalanine or tryptophan.

v_call	j_call	cdr3_length	cdr3_aa
TRBV12-3/TRBV12-4	TRBJ2-2	20	CASYSSSGILAGGRPGELFF
TRBV15	TRBJ2-2	14	CATSFDRNTGELFF
TRBV29-1	TRBJ2-7	13	CSAWTGWGSEQYF
TRBV12-3/TRBV12-4	TRBJ2-3	13	CASTFRVTDTQYF
TRBV9	TRBJ2-3	15	CASSVADSPLDTQYF
TRBV7-8	TRBJ2-1	11	CASSMTYEQFF
TRBV10-3	TRBJ2-7	11	CGTGDHYEQYF
TRBV9	TRBJ2-5	15	CASSVVGTGRETQYF
TRBV3-1	TRBJ2-2	14	CASGISTNTGELFF
TRBV7-2	TRBJ2-2	15	CASSLGGRVTGELFF
TRBV7-2	TRBJ1-1	13	CASSFSPNTEAFF
TRBV12-3/TRBV12-4	TRBJ1-5	14	CASSLAGGFEPQHF
TRBV9	TRBJ1-2	13	CASSESDSVSYTF
TRBV7-6	TRBJ2-7	11	CASSDTGEQYF
TRBV7-8	TRBJ2-3	16	CASTRTSGFGADTQYF
TRBV11-2	TRBJ1-2	14	CASSQQGLSLGYTF
TRBV4-3	TRBJ2-7	15	CASSQDSEGRGEQYF
TRBV24-1	TRBJ1-1	14	CATSGQGRNTEAFF
TRBV24-1	TRBJ2-7	16	CATSDKSVKRPHEQYF
TRBV3-1	TRBJ2-7	11	CASSLNREQYF
TRBV12-3/TRBV12-4	TRBJ2-1	14	CASRPGTSYDEQFF
TRBV7-9	TRBJ1-5	15	CASSLAGGRGQPQHF
TRBV5-1	TRBJ2-3	11	CASGNTDTQYF